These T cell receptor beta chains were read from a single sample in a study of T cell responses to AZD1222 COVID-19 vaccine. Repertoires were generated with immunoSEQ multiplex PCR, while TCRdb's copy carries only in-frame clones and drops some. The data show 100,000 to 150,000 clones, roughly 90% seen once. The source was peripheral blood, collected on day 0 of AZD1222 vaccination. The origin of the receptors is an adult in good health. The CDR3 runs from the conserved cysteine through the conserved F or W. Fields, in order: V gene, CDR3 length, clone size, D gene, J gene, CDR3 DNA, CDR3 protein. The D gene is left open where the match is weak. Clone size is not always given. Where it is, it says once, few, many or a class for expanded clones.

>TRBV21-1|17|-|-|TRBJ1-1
TGTGCCAGCAGCTCGCTTCCCACCGGGACAGGGTGGGCTGAAGCTTTCTTT
CASSSLPTGTGWAEAFF
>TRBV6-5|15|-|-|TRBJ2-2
TGTGCCAGCAGTTACTCCGGGGGGAACACCGGGGAGCTGTTTTTT
CASSYSGGNTGELFF
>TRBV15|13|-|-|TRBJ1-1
TGTGCCACCAGCAGAGATCAACAAACTGAAGCTTTCTTT
CATSRDQQTEAFF
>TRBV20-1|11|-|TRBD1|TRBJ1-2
TGCAGTCAATCGACAGGGGTCGGCTACACCTTC
CSQSTGVGYTF
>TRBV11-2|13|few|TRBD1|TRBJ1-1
TGTGCCAGCAGCGCCGGACAGGGGGCGGCGGCTTTCTTT
CASSAGQGAAAFF
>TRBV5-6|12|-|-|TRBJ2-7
TGTGCCAGCAGCTTGGATAGGGGCGAGCAGTACTTC
CASSLDRGEQYF
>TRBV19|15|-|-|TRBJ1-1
TGTGCCAGTAGTATCCCTGAAAGGCGGGGGCTGAACGCTTTCTTT
CASSIPERRGLNAFF
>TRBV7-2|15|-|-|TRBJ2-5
TGTGCCAGCAGCCTCGGACAGGGAGGGAGGGAGACCCAGTACTTC
CASSLGQGGRETQYF
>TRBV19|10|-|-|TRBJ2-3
TGTGCCAGTCGAGCAGATACGCAGTATTTT
CASRADTQYF
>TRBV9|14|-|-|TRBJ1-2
TGTGCCAGCAGCGTAGATATGCAGGACTATGGCTACACCTTC
CASSVDMQDYGYTF
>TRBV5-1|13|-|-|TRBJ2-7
TGCGCCAGCAGCTTGGATCAGATCTACGAGCAGTACTTC
CASSLDQIYEQYF
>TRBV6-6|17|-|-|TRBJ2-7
TGTGCCAGCAGTCGTGGGGAGTTCGCACTCAGTTTCTACGAGCAGTACTTC
CASSRGEFALSFYEQYF
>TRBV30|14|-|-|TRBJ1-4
TGTGCCTGGAGCCTTACTGCAACTAATGAAAAACTGTTTTTT
CAWSLTATNEKLFF
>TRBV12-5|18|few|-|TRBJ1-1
TGTGCTAGTGGCCCGATGACAGGTTACTATAATTCGGACACTGAAGCTTTCTTT
CASGPMTGYYNSDTEAFF
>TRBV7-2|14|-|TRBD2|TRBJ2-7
TGTGCCAGCAGCTTATTCGCGGGGGCCTACGAGCAGTACTTC
CASSLFAGAYEQYF
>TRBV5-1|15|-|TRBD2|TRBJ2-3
TGCGCCAGCAGCTTGCCGGGGGGGAAAACAGATACGCAGTATTTT
CASSLPGGKTDTQYF
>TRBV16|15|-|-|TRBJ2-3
TGTGCCAGCAGCTCCAGGGTCCGTAGCACAGATACGCAGTATTTT
CASSSRVRSTDTQYF
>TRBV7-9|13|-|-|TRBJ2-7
TGTGCCAGCAGATCTACAGGAACCTACGAGCAGTACTTC
CASRSTGTYEQYF
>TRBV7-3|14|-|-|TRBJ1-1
TGTGCCAGCAGCTTAACGCTGGGGCGCGAGGAAGCTTTCTTT
CASSLTLGREEAFF
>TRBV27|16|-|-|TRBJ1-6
TGTGCCAGCAAAACTGCAGCTAGCTCCTATAATTCACCCCTCCACTTT
CASKTAASSYNSPLHF
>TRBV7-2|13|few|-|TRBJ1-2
TGTGCCAGCAGCCCCACAGGGTTCTATGGCTACACCTTC
CASSPTGFYGYTF
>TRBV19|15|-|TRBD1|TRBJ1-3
TGTGCCAGTAGCACCACAGGGGTCTCTGGAAACACCATATATTTT
CASSTTGVSGNTIYF
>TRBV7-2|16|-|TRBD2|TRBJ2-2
TGTGCCAGCAGCCCCCGAACGGGGGGGAACACCGGGGAGCTGTTTTTT
CASSPRTGGNTGELFF
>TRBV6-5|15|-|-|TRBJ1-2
TGTGCCAGCAGTTACTCCCCGTGGGGCCACTATGGCTACACCTTC
CASSYSPWGHYGYTF
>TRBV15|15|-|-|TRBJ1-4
TGTGCCACCAGCAGAACGGGCAGGGTTCCCGAAAAACTGTTTTTT
CATSRTGRVPEKLFF
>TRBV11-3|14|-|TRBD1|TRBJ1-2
TGTGCCAGCAGCTTTCCCGGGACAGGGGACGGCTACACCTTC
CASSFPGTGDGYTF
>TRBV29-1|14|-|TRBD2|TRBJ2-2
TGCAGCGTCTTTCCTAGCGGGAGCACCGGGGAGCTGTTTTTT
CSVFPSGSTGELFF
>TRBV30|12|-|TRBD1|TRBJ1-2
TGTGCCTGGAGTTATAGGGGGCACGGCTACACCTTC
CAWSYRGHGYTF
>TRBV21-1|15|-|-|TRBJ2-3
TGTGCCAGCAGCAGGGGACAGGGGGCCGGAGATACGCAGTATTTT
CASSRGQGAGDTQYF
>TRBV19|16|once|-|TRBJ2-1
TGTGCCAGTAGTACCCCCGGAGGGGCGAGGTACAATGAGCAGTTCTTC
CASSTPGGARYNEQFF
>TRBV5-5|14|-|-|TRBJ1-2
TGTGCCAGCAGCTTTGAGCCAATGGGTGGTCGCTACACCTTC
CASSFEPMGGRYTF
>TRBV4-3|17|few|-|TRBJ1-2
TGCGCCAGCAGCCAAAATTCGTTCAGGGACAAGTCCTATGGCTACACCTTC
CASSQNSFRDKSYGYTF
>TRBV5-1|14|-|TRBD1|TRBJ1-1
TGCGCCAGCAGTCAGGGGGCCTTGAACACTGAAGCTTTCTTT
CASSQGALNTEAFF
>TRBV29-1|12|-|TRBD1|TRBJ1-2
TGCAGCGTTGGCAGGGGGCCCTATGGCTACACCTTC
CSVGRGPYGYTF
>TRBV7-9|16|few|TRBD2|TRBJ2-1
TGTGCCAGCAGCTTCCAGACTAGCGGGGGGTACAATGAGCAGTTCTTC
CASSFQTSGGYNEQFF
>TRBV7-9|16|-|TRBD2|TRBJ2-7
TGTGCCAGCAGCTTAAGGACTAGCGGGGGACCCTACGAGCAGTACTTC
CASSLRTSGGPYEQYF
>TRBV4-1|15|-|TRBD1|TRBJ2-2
TGCGCCAGCAGCTCGGAGACAGGGTGGGCCGGGGAGCTGTTTTTT
CASSSETGWAGELFF
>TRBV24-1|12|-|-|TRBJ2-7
TGTGCCACCAGTGATTTGGAACGCGAGCAGTACTTC
CATSDLEREQYF
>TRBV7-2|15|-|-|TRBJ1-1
TGTGCCAGCAGCCTGGACTCAGGGCCAGACACTGAAGCTTTCTTT
CASSLDSGPDTEAFF
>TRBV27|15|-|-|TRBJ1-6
TGTGCCAGCAGTTTAATCCCAGGGGAAGCGTCACCCCTCCACTTT
CASSLIPGEASPLHF
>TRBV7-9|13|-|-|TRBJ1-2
TGTGCCAGCATCGCCAGGGGCAACTATGGCTACACCTTC
CASIARGNYGYTF
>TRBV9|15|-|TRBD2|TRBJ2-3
TGTGCCAGCAGCGTAGGCGGGGGGGGCACAGATACGCAGTATTTT
CASSVGGGGTDTQYF
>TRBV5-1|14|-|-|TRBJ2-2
TGCGCCAGCAGCTTCCAGGGGAACACCGGGGAGCTGTTTTTT
CASSFQGNTGELFF
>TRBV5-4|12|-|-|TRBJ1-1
TGTGCCAGCAGGTACATGAACACTGAAGCTTTCTTT
CASRYMNTEAFF
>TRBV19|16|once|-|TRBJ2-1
TGTGCCAGTTTTTCGGGCAGGAGGGGTATGCGAAATGAGCAGTTCTTC
CASFSGRRGMRNEQFF
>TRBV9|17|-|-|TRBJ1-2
TGTGCCAGCAGCGTAGAACCCTCGGGGGCCTCTAACTATGGCTACACCTTC
CASSVEPSGASNYGYTF
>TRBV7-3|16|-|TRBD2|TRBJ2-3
TGTGCCAGCAGCCGTAGCGGGGGGGCCAGGACAGATACGCAGTATTTT
CASSRSGGARTDTQYF